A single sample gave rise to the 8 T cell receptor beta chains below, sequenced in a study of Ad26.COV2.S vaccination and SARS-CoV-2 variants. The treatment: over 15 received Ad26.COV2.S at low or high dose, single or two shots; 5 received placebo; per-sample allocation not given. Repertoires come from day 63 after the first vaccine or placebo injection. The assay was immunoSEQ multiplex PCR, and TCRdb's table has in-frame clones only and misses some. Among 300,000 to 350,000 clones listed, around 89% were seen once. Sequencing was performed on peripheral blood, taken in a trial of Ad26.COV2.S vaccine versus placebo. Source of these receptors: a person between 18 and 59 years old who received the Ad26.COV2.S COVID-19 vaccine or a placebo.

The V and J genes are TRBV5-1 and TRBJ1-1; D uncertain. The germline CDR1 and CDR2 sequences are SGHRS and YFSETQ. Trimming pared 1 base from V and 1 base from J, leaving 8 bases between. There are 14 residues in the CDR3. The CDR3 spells CASSLTAWNTEAFF. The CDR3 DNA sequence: TGCGCCAGCAGCTTGACAGCTTGGAACACTGAAGCTTTCTTT.

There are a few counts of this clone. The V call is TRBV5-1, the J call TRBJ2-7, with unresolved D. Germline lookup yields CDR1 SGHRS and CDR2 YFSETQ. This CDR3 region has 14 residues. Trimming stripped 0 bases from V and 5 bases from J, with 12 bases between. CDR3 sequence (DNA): TGCGCCAGCAGCTTGGATGGGTTCCCGAACGAGCAGTACTTC. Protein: CASSLDGFPNEQYF.

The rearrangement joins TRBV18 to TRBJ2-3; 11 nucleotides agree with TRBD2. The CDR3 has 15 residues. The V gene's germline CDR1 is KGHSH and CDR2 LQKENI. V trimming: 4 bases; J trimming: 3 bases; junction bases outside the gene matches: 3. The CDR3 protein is CASSLGLAETDTQYF. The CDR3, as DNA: TGTGCCAGCTCACTGGGACTAGCGGAGACAGATACGCAGTATTTT.

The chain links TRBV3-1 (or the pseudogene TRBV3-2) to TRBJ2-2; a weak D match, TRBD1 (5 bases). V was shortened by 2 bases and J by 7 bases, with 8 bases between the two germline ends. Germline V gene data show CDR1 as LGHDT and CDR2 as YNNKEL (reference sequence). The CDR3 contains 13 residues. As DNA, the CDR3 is TGTGCCAGCAGCCAACCAGGGTTCGGGGAGCTGTTTTTT. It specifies CASSQPGFGELFF.

As DNA, the CDR3 is TGTGCCAGCAGGACAGGGGGCCTCACCGGGGAGCTGTTTTTT. Translating gives CASRTGGLTGELFF. The rearrangement uses TRBV28 and TRBJ2-2; 10 bases map to TRBD1. This CDR3 comprises 14 residues. The V and J ends lost 6 bases and 4 bases, in that order; junction bases with no gene match: 2. Germline loops: CDR1 MDHEN, CDR2 SYDVKM.

Here the CDR3 DNA reads TGCAGCGCTAGACTAGTCGGGGCCGCCGAGCAGTACTTC. This translates into CSARLVGAAEQYF. The chain links TRBV29-1 to TRBJ2-7, with D perhaps matching TRBD2 (6 bases). V lost 7 bases and J lost 6, with 19 bases in between. The CDR3 sequence is 13 residues long. The germline V gene encodes CDR1 SQVTM and CDR2 ANQGSEA.

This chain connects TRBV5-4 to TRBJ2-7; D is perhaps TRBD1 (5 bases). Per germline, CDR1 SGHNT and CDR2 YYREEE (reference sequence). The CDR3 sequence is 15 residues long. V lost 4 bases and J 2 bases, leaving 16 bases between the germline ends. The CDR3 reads CASSKFHSGTYEQYF. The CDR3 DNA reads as TGTGCCAGCAGCAAGTTTCATTCAGGGACCTACGAGCAGTACTTC.

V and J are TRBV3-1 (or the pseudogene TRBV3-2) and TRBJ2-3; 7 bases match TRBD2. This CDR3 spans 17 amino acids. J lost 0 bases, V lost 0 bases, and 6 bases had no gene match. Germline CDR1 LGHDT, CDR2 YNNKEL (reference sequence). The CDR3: CASSQDASGTSTDTQYF. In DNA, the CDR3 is TGTGCCAGCAGCCAAGACGCTAGCGGAACTAGCACAGATACGCAGTATTTT.